This T cell receptor (beta chain) was sequenced during a study of T cell clusters in autoimmune cytopenias. Each sample's input was about 270 ng genomic DNA, roughly 40,000 genome equivalents. The CDR3 is made up of 14 amino acids. The germline V gene has CDR1 ENHRY and CDR2 SYGVKD. TRB was amplified by touch-down multiplex PCR, primer pools A and B combined. No DNA is given; TCRdb re-called the multiplex PCR reads and lists each CDR3 protein once. The sample has over 7,500 distinct CDR3 sequences. The sample was peripheral blood. The chain is built from TRBV10-3 and TRBJ2-3; TCRdb's assignment of TRBD2 cannot be checked, as there is no DNA. The TCR was taken from a human donor with an autoimmune cytopenia or autoimmune hepatitis (not recorded which). The CDR3 is CAISPSGSSDTQYF.